This entry concerns a single TCR beta chain. Its cognate antigen is unknown. From germline, CDR1 is MNHEY and CDR2 SVGAGI. The V and J ends lost 1 base and 5 bases respectively, with 11 bases between them. The CDR3 totals 14 residues. PCR employed 60 Vbeta and 13 Jbeta primers. The protocol was immunoSEQ multiplex PCR, while the TCRdb copy is restricted to in-frame clones and leaves out a portion. The sample lists approximately 150,000 clones, over 75% occurring once. This sample was taken from a study of cytomegalovirus exposure and HLA in healthy donors. Whole-study findings and limits: Previously analyzed data showed that most TCR beta V segments were productive at a frequency of about 90% or about 30%. Most likely, a cluster of highly shared sequence variants arose as a sequencing artifact. Listed as cytomegalovirus-associated were 150 or so TCR beta chains.

Sequenced material: PBMCs. This TCR came from a young man in good health and CMV-seropositive. The rearrangement links TRBV6-5 to TRBJ1-2; perhaps TRBD1 as D (5 bases). The DNA of the CDR3 is TGTGCCAGCAGTTACTTCAGGGCCGGTTATGGCTACACCTTC. This encodes CASSYFRAGYGYTF.